These 24 T cell receptor beta chains originate from one sample sequenced in a study of T cell changes during pregnancy in multiple sclerosis. Repertoires were generated with immunoSEQ multiplex PCR, while TCRdb's copy carries only in-frame clones and drops some. The table has approximately 90,000 clones, 80% to 95% seen once; the top ten hold roughly 0.91%. The sequencing used peripheral blood, collected before pregnancy. The origin of the receptors is a female donor with multiple sclerosis, enrolled in a pregnancy study.

The chain uses TRBV15 and TRBJ2-3, with 8 positions matching TRBD1. Germline CDR1 and CDR2: LNHNV and YYDKDF (reference sequence). With 1 base clipped from V and 3 bases from J, the junction kept 6 bases outside the gene matches. This CDR3 has 16 residues. CDR3 bases: TGTGCCACCAGCAGAGTTCGAGGACAGGGTACAGATACGCAGTATTTT. This sequence encodes CATSRVRGQGTDTQYF.

This chain connects TRBV15 to TRBJ2-6; 7 bases are shared with TRBD1. The CDR3 is made up of 17 amino acids. Germline V gene sequence: CDR1 LNHNV, CDR2 YYDKDF (reference sequence). V was pared by 5 bases and J by 2 bases, with 9 bases of the junction left unmatched. CDR3 region: CATSGTFTGAGANVLTF. Written as DNA, the CDR3 is TGTGCCACCAGCGGCACTTTTACAGGGGCTGGGGCCAACGTCCTGACTTTC.

The chain uses TRBV7-8 and TRBJ2-1; weak D call: TRBD1 (5 bases). The germline gives CDR1 SGHVS, CDR2 FQNEAQ. The V and J ends lost 0 bases and 0 bases respectively, with 12 bases between them. The CDR3 length is 17 residues. In DNA form, the CDR3 reads TGTGCCAGCAGCTTAGCGGGGCAGGGTAGCTCCTACAATGAGCAGTTCTTC. It encodes CASSLAGQGSSYNEQFF.

The chain carries TRBV9 and TRBJ2-5; perhaps TRBD1 as D (6 bases). Germline CDR1 and CDR2: SGDLS and YYNGEE. This CDR3 spans 14 amino acids. V was trimmed by 0 bases and J by 3 bases, leaving 9 bases between them. CDR3 in amino acids: CASSVATGKETQYF. Written as DNA, the CDR3 is TGTGCCAGCAGCGTAGCTACAGGGAAAGAGACCCAGTACTTC.

A single count supports this clone. This sequence joins TRBV14 and TRBJ2-2; 10 bases map to TRBD1. V lost 6 bases and J lost 5; bases outside the gene matches: 3. CDR3 length: 14 residues. The germline V gene encodes CDR1 SGHDN and CDR2 FVKESK. CDR3 sequence: CASSRQGATGELFF. The CDR3 bases are TGTGCCAGCAGTCGACAGGGGGCTACCGGGGAGCTGTTTTTT.

The chain employs TRBV6-6 and TRBJ1-5; D call uncertain. V lost 7 bases, J lost 7 bases, and 17 bases lay in between. The V gene's germline CDR1 is MNHNY and CDR2 SVGAGI (reference sequence). The length of the CDR3 is 14 residues. The CDR3 DNA follows: TGTGCCAGCACTAACACGGGGTTTTGGCAGCCCCAGCATTTT. This gives the protein CASTNTGFWQPQHF.

The chain joins TRBV6-5 to TRBJ1-2, with D tentatively TRBD1 (5 bases). The V gene lost 6 bases and the J gene lost 5 bases, with 19 bases spanning the gap. The CDR3 runs 15 residues. CDR1 and CDR2 from the germline V gene are MNHEY and SVGAGI. The CDR3 nucleotides read TGTGCCAGCAGACCCGCCGGGACTGGAGCTTATGGCTACACCTTC. It yields the protein CASRPAGTGAYGYTF.

The rearrangement uses TRBV28 and TRBJ1-5; 8 nucleotides align to TRBD1. Germline V gene data show CDR1 as MDHEN and CDR2 as SYDVKM. Trimming removed 2 bases from V and 0 bases from J; junction bases left unmatched: 27. This CDR3 region has 24 residues. The CDR3 coding sequence is TGTGCCAGCAGTTTAGTTGATTGGTACCTAACTAGGGACAGGACGGGCTATAGCAATCAGCCCCAGCATTTT. Amino acid sequence: CASSLVDWYLTRDRTGYSNQPQHF.

This clone was seen only once. The chain recombines TRBV9 with TRBJ2-3, with 8 bases aligning to TRBD2. V shed 3 bases, J shed 5 bases, and the junction held 17 bases outside the gene matches. The CDR3 is made up of 18 amino acids. From germline, CDR1 is SGDLS and CDR2 YYNGEE. CDR3 DNA sequence: TGTGCCAGCAGCGGACGGGTCGGAGCGGGAGTGGGAGAAGATACGCAGTATTTT. Protein sequence: CASSGRVGAGVGEDTQYF.

The V gene is TRBV27, the J gene TRBJ1-2, with 8 positions matching TRBD1. J lost 4 bases, V lost 5 bases, and 9 bases had no gene match. Germline V gene data show CDR1 as MNHEY and CDR2 as SMNVEV (reference sequence). The CDR3 loop spans 15 amino acids. This chain's CDR3 is CASSLTRGLSYGYTF. The CDR3 nucleotides are TGTGCCAGCAGTCTAACCAGGGGGCTGAGCTATGGCTACACCTTC.

The chain links TRBV27 to TRBJ1-2; 9 nucleotides align to TRBD1. Germline assignment: CDR1 MNHEY and CDR2 SMNVEV (reference sequence). Losses at the gene ends were 8 bases for V and 2 bases for J; bases not matched to a gene: 0. This CDR3 has 12 amino acids. CDR3: CASGTGNYGYTF. The CDR3 DNA follows: TGTGCCAGCGGGACAGGGAACTATGGCTACACCTTC.

This clone was observed a handful of times. The chain uses TRBV2 and TRBJ1-1; D gene uncertain. The germline gives CDR1 SNHLY, CDR2 FYNNEI. Trimming took off 5 bases at V and 10 bases at J, with 17 bases between the two ends. The CDR3 spans 13 residues. The CDR3 loop is CASSLRGDGGAFF. CDR3 DNA: TGTGCCAGCAGTCTTCGGGGAGACGGTGGAGCTTTCTTT.

This clone was recorded a few times. The CDR3 spells CASSLPGDTEAFF. CDR3 bases: TGTGCCAGCAGCTTACCCGGGGACACTGAAGCTTTCTTT. J is TRBJ1-1 and V is TRBV7-6; no clear D. Germline assignment: CDR1 SGHVS and CDR2 FNYEAQ. V lost 2 bases and J lost 3, with 7 bases in between. The CDR3 consists of 13 residues.

The CDR3 coding sequence is TGTGCCAGCTCATCTGAGACAGGGGGGCACACTGAAGCTTTCTTT. It specifies CASSSETGGHTEAFF. This sequence joins TRBV18 and TRBJ1-1; 9 bases fit TRBD1. The V and J ends lost 5 bases and 3 bases, in that order; junction bases with no gene match: 7. Germline V gives CDR1 KGHSH, CDR2 LQKENI. This CDR3 has 15 amino acids.

The chain couples TRBV2 to TRBJ1-2; maybe TRBD1 (6 bases). The V gene's germline CDR1 is SNHLY and CDR2 FYNNEI. The V end lost 6 bases, the J end lost 2 bases, and 16 bases lay between the germline ends. The CDR3 contains 15 residues. The CDR3 here is CASRELPGHNYGYTF. CDR3 nucleotide sequence: TGTGCCAGCAGGGAACTCCCGGGACACAACTATGGCTACACCTTC. The full variable domain, completed using reference TRBV2 and TRBJ1-2, is EPEVTQTPSHQVTQMGQEVILRCVPISNHLYFYWYRQILGQKVEFLVSFYNNEISEKSEIFDDQFSVERPDGSNFTLKIRSTKLEDSAMYFCASRELPGHNYGYTFGSGTRLTVV.

The rearrangement links TRBV27 to TRBJ1-6, with TRBD1 as a possible D gene (5 bases). CDR3 length: 14 residues. Germline CDR1 is MNHEY and CDR2 is SMNVEV (reference sequence). The V gene lost 4 bases and the J gene lost 6 bases, with 10 bases spanning the gap. CDR3 amino acids: CASSSTVFNSPLHF. The CDR3 coding sequence is TGTGCCAGCAGTTCGACAGTTTTTAATTCACCCCTCCACTTT.

CDR3 protein: CATSRDSWDSYTDHGYTF. For the CDR3, the DNA is TGTGCCACCAGCAGAGACTCGTGGGACAGTTATACTGATCATGGCTACACCTTC. This chain connects TRBV15 to TRBJ1-2; 7 bases are shared with TRBD1. The CDR3 is made up of 18 amino acids. With V trimmed by 0 bases and J by 6 bases, 16 bases remained unmatched. Germline CDR1 LNHNV, CDR2 YYDKDF (reference sequence).

This clone was found a few times. The chain is built from TRBV7-6 and TRBJ1-5; D remains ambiguous. This CDR3 region has 17 residues. The ends were cut back, 3 bases at V and 5 bases at J, with 20 bases in the middle. Germline-derived CDR1 and CDR2 are SGHVS and FNYEAQ. CDR3 nucleotide sequence: TGTGCCAGCAGCTTGGGAGCCGCGCCAGATGGGGATCAGCCCCAGCATTTT. This translates into CASSLGAAPDGDQPQHF.

This clone is a singleton in its sample. V gene TRBV5-1 combines with J gene TRBJ2-7; 9 bases fit TRBD1. This CDR3 has 15 residues. Germline V CDR1 and CDR2: SGHRS, YFSETQ. Germline trimming cut 4 bases from V and 3 bases from J; bases unmatched to any gene: 8. CDR3 loop: CASSETGGPNYEQYF. The CDR3 nucleotides read TGCGCCAGCAGCGAGACAGGGGGACCCAACTACGAGCAGTACTTC.

V is TRBV19 and J is TRBJ1-2, with 8 bases lining up with TRBD1. The trim removed 2 bases at V and 3 bases at J, leaving 17 bases unmatched. Germline V CDR1 and CDR2: LNHDA, SQIVND (reference sequence). The CDR3 spans 19 residues. CDR3 nucleotide sequence: TGTGCCAGTAGTATATTGCCCTGGCAGGGGGCTCAGGAGGACTATGGCTACACCTTC. Residues: CASSILPWQGAQEDYGYTF. Using reference TRBV19 and TRBJ1-2 for the parts outside the CDR3, the full variable domain is DGGITQSPKYLFRKEGQNVTLSCEQNLNHDAMYWYRQDPGQGLRLIYYSQIVNDFQKGDIAEGYSVSREKKESFPLTVTSAQKNPTAFYLCASSILPWQGAQEDYGYTFGSGTRLTVV.

V and J are TRBV5-5 and TRBJ1-1; tentative D call: TRBD1 (6 bases). The V gene's germline CDR1 is SGHKS and CDR2 YYEKEE (reference sequence). V was cut by 5 bases and J by 3 bases, with 14 bases left in between. The CDR3 is made up of 14 amino acids. CDR3 coding DNA: TGTGCCAGCAGTTCGGGGACATTAGACACTGAAGCTTTCTTT. It specifies CASSSGTLDTEAFF.

This rearrangement joins TRBV10-3 to TRBJ1-6; D is possibly TRBD1 (6 bases). This CDR3 region has 18 residues. Germline V gives CDR1 ENHRY, CDR2 SYGVKD. Trimming removed 3 bases from V and 7 bases from J, with 22 bases in between. CDR3 loop: CAISDPEGEDRTNSPLHF. The CDR3 DNA reads as TGTGCCATCAGTGACCCCGAGGGAGAGGACAGAACCAATTCACCCCTCCACTTT.

The chain joins TRBV14 to TRBJ2-4; D might be TRBD2 (7 bases). Between the trimmed V and J ends, which lost 1 base and 7 bases, there was a span of 11 bases. CDR3 length: 14 residues. CDR1 SGHDN and CDR2 FVKESK come from the germline V gene. This CDR3 is CASSQGGGENIQYF. The CDR3 DNA is TGTGCCAGCAGCCAAGGCGGGGGCGAGAACATTCAGTACTTC.

Concerning this clone: Other DNA sequences of this sample code for an identical CDR3. This chain links TRBV6-1 with TRBJ1-2, with D unresolved. Per the germline V gene, CDR1 is MNHNS and CDR2 is SASEGT. This CDR3 has 13 residues. Trimming took 3 bases from V and 1 from J, leaving 6 bases between them. CDR3 in DNA: TGTGCCAGCAGTGATACAGTTAACTATGGCTACACCTTC. Its protein product is CASSDTVNYGYTF.